These T cell receptor beta chains were read from a single sample in a study of OX40 agonist ivuxolimab in advanced cancers. Only in-frame clones appear in the TCRdb table, and some are missing; sequencing was by immunoSEQ multiplex PCR. The table lists under 20,000 clones, around 74% of them singletons, with about a third in the top ten. Sequencing was performed on CD4+ or CD8+ T cells sorted from blood, taken in a trial of the OX40 agonist ivuxolimab. These receptors were taken from an adult with an advanced solid tumor such as melanoma, head and neck, liver or kidney cancer. Each CDR3 is given with its conserved first and last residue. The D gene is left open where the match is weak.

cdr3_aa,cdr3_nt,cdr3_length,d_call,v_call,j_call
CSVEGEGTGGPSAYEQYF,TGCAGCGTTGAAGGTGAGGGGACAGGGGGACCTTCCGCCTACGAGCAGTACTTC,18,TRBD1,TRBV29-1,TRBJ2-7
CASSPHSNEQYF,TGTGCCAGCAGCCCGCATTCAAACGAGCAGTACTTC,12,.,TRBV7-2,TRBJ2-7
CASSFPGRGYYEQYF,TGTGCCAGCAGCTTCCCCGGTCGGGGATACTACGAGCAGTACTTC,15,.,TRBV7-9,TRBJ2-7
CASSQVAQSDQPQHF,TGCGCCAGCAGCCAAGTCGCACAATCGGATCAGCCCCAGCATTTT,15,.,TRBV4-3,TRBJ1-5
CASSHFKGSNEQFF,TGCGCCAGCAGCCATTTTAAAGGGAGTAATGAGCAGTTCTTC,14,.,TRBV4-3,TRBJ2-1
CASSIWENTEAFF,TGTGCCAGTAGTATTTGGGAAAACACTGAAGCTTTCTTT,13,.,TRBV19,TRBJ1-1
CASGGKGGTGELFF,TGTGCCTCCGGCGGAAAGGGGGGGACCGGGGAGCTGTTTTTT,14,.,TRBV7-9,TRBJ2-2
CASSLLTETLYGYTF,TGTGCCAGCAGCTTACTAACGGAGACGCTCTATGGCTACACCTTC,15,.,TRBV9,TRBJ1-2